The sequence of this T cell receptor beta chain was determined in a study of T-cell memory formation after mild COVID-19. Study-level results: Day 15 to 85 contracting clones showed balanced CD4/CD8; day 15 to 37 expanders favored CD4+.

In germline, CDR1 is SGHTA, CDR2 FQGNSA. The ends were cut back, 1 base at V and 4 bases at J, with 14 bases in the middle. CDR3 length: 16 residues. TCRdb recomputed calls from the 5' RACE reads with MiXCR, one row per CDR3 protein. The table has over 350,000 distinct CDR3 sequences, around a sixth seen once. This clonotype showed up just a few times. Its antigen is unidentified. This TCR was recovered from a man aged 18 to 29 who had mild COVID-19 (a few samples of this study predate the infection). Cell type and time point are not known. The chain recombines TRBV7-2 with TRBJ1-5; D possibly corresponds to TRBD1 (6 bases). Input material: PBMCs or a T cell subset sorted from them (not recorded which). CDR3 sequence (DNA): TGTGCCAGCAGCTTAGTTCGGGGGCTGGGAAATCAGCCCCAGCATTTT. Translating gives CASSLVRGLGNQPQHF.